The clone carrying this TCR beta chain has just one count. The data derive from a study of T cell changes during pregnancy in multiple sclerosis. Some clones are missing from TCRdb's copy, which holds only in-frame ones; the method was immunoSEQ multiplex PCR. Of 75,000 to 95,000 clones in the sample, approximately 92% were seen once. The receptor comes from a female donor with multiple sclerosis, enrolled in a pregnancy study. The sequencing here drew on peripheral blood, taken in the first trimester of pregnancy.

CDR3 residues: CASSLDMFYEQYF. The CDR3 region has the DNA TGCGCCAGCAGCTTGGATATGTTCTACGAGCAGTACTTC. The rearrangement uses TRBV5-1 and TRBJ2-7; D is unresolved. This CDR3 has 13 amino acids. V was pared by 0 bases and J by 3 bases, with 7 bases between. Per the germline V gene, CDR1 is SGHRS and CDR2 is YFSETQ.